The clone carrying this TCR beta chain has just a few counts. The antigen is not known. The data were taken from a study of blood T cells in healthy people across ages. General study points: It was held that diversity estimates obtained from one million T cells represented underestimates.

In terms of origin and age, donors were healthy Caucasian individuals from Russia aged roughly 6 to 90. Samples had at least 7 million PBMCs isolated from them. Samples each yielded at least 5 micrograms of total RNA. The second PCR ran about 6 to 11 cycles with a sample-barcoded 5' primer and J-beta primers. TCRdb used MiXCR to reprocess the 5' RACE reads, holding one entry per CDR3 protein. The sample holds about a million distinct CDR3 sequences, approximately 38% seen once. The TCR comes from a man aged 18-30 years in good health. Sequencing was done on a sample of blood.

The CDR3 loop reads CASSQDGGQDQTNYGYTF. The CDR3 coding sequence is TGTGCCAGCAGCCAAGATGGGGGACAGGACCAGACTAACTATGGCTACACCTTC. The chain couples TRBV3-1 to TRBJ1-2, with 8 bases that match TRBD1. CDR3 length: 18 residues. CDR1 and CDR2 from the germline V gene are LGHDT and YNNKEL (reference sequence). V lost 0 bases and J lost 0; bases outside the gene matches: 9. Together with reference TRBV3-1 and TRBJ1-2, the CDR3 gives the full variable domain: DTAVSQTPKYLVTQMGNDKSIKCEQNLGHDTMYWYKQDSKKFLKIMFSYNNKELIINETVPNRFSPKSPDKAHLNLHINSLELGDSAVYFCASSQDGGQDQTNYGYTFGSGTRLTVV.